These 2 T cell receptor beta chains came from one sample sequenced in a study of T cells in Graves' hyperthyroidism and ophthalmopathy. Amplification of TCR beta CDR3 regions used RNA as the template. The HTBI primer set was used in a first-round RT-PCR of the TCR CDR3. One entry per CDR3 protein, called by TCRdb with MiXCR from the multiplex PCR reads. The sample carries some 600,000 distinct CDR3 sequences, about 15% recorded once. Material: blood. The source of these receptors is a woman aged 25 to 39 with Graves' hyperthyroidism that later progressed to Graves' ophthalmopathy.

This clonotype was seen many times. V and J are TRBV28 and TRBJ1-1, with D possibly matching TRBD1 (5 bases). Per the germline V gene, CDR1 is MDHEN and CDR2 is SYDVKM. The germline V and J ends were trimmed by 5 bases and 11 bases, with 21 bases remaining between them. CDR3 length equals 14 residues. Here the CDR3 DNA reads TGTGCCAGCAGTCGGGGACTCCCCTCGGCACACGCTTTCTTT. Encoded protein: CASSRGLPSAHAFF.

Ten or more counts support this clonotype. The gene calls are TRBV7-9 and TRBJ2-3; a weak D match, TRBD1 (5 bases). The CDR3 length is 14 residues. The V and J ends lost 3 bases and 4 bases respectively, with 11 bases between them. Germline loops: CDR1 SEHNR, CDR2 FQNEAQ (reference sequence). The CDR3 DNA reads TGTGCCAGCAGCTTGGGGCCGAACCCAGATACGCAGTATTTT. Protein sequence: CASSLGPNPDTQYF.